This T cell receptor (beta chain) emerged from a study of vaccination and CD4 T cells after COVID-19. The Oncomine TCR Beta short-read assay sequenced DNA from cultured CD4+ T cells. TCRdb passed the PCR reads through MiXCR, listing each CDR3 protein once. Here the sample spans fewer than 15,000 distinct CDR3 sequences, around three fifths being singletons. The germline V and J ends were trimmed by 0 bases and 6 bases, with 4 bases remaining between them. CDR3 length: 12 amino acids. Germline V gene data show CDR1 as SGHRS and CDR2 as YFSETQ. Treatment defined: approximately nine-day PBMC culture with coronavirus spike peptide pools or control peptides (ViraFEST assay). Whole-study findings and limits: Spike mono-reactive clones accounted for 304 of the 307 vaccine-specific clones found in convalescent patients.

Turning to this clonotype: Antigen: not known.

The rearrangement links TRBV5-1 to TRBJ2-1; no reliable D call. Sequencing was carried out using CD4+ T cells from blood, cultured in vitro. This receptor was taken from a human donor who had recovered from COVID-19. The CDR3: CASSLDVNEQFF. CDR3 nucleotide sequence: TGCGCCAGCAGCTTGGACGTCAATGAGCAGTTCTTC.